This T cell receptor (beta chain) originates from a study of CD8 T cells in Susac syndrome. With random hexamers, reverse transcription was performed on about 0.5 to 1 ug of RNA. immunoSEQ multiplex PCR amplified TCR beta CDR3 across 54 Vbeta, 13 Jbeta. Each CDR3 protein gets one entry after TCRdb re-called the immunoSEQ multiplex PCR reads with MiXCR. Of about 440,000 distinct CDR3 sequences listed, 75% to 90% are singletons. Sequencing of TCR beta was carried out in blood CD8+ and CD4+ T cells. Stable or active relapsing-remitting multiple sclerosis, untreated and meeting revised McDonald criteria, defined the controls. FACS was used to enrich TEMRA cells, whereas the CD8+ and CD4+ T cells were obtained by negative isolation. Germline CDR1 and CDR2: MGHRA and YSYEKL. Trimming removed 1 base from V and 3 bases from J, with 12 bases in between. The CDR3 consists of 15 residues.

V gene TRBV4-1 combines with J gene TRBJ1-1; D not resolved. The sequenced sample consisted of CD8+ T cells from PBMCs. The clonotype originates from a human donor with multiple sclerosis. The chain's CDR3 is CASSQGDLGHTEAFF. The DNA of the CDR3 is TGCGCCAGCAGCCAAGGGGATTTAGGCCACACTGAAGCTTTCTTT.